The 15 T cell receptor gamma chains below come from one sample, sequenced in a study of Vδ1+ human thymocytes listed by TCRdb under 2018. These receptors are not linked to any known antigen. TCRdb records Illumina MiSeq as the sequencer. RNA extraction was carried out with the RNeasy mini kit, and reverse transcription was then done using Superscript III. CDR3 amplicons were generated by multiplex PCR with pooled V-gene forward primers and a constant-region reverse primer carrying Illumina adaptor overhangs. Public reads were reanalyzed in TCRdb with CATT, and rows carrying the same DNA were merged afterwards. This sample has roughly 11,000 gamma-chain clones in its table, and approximately 40% of those were observed once. Clones ranked in the top ten supply just under 2% of the sample. Study-level results and caveats: Unlike the oligoclonal repertoires in peripheral blood, the thymic TRG and TRD repertoires appeared highly polyclonal, with Gaussian CDR3 length distributions.

The source material was Vdelta1+ gamma-delta thymocytes from the thymus. Taken with the paper, the label for cell subset or site translates to: FACS-sorted CD3+ TCRalphabeta- TCRVdelta1+ TCRVdelta2- thymocytes. The receptors were gathered from a boy under two years old who had congenital heart surgery.

This chain links TRGV5 with TRGJ1 or TRGJ2. TCRdb supplies no J gene; here it was assigned by aligning the nucleotide sequence to germline. V lost 0 bases, J lost 3 bases, and 8 bases stayed unmatched. CDR1 VINAFY and CDR2 YDVSNSKD come from the germline V gene. This CDR3 has 15 residues. The CDR3 coding sequence is TGTGCCACCTGGGACAGGCCTTCGTGTTATTATAAGAAACTCTTT. Its translation is CATWDRPSCYYKKLF.

The rearrangement uses TRGV3 and TRGJ1 or TRGJ2. TCRdb records no J gene; here it was assigned by comparing the DNA to germline. The CDR3 loop spans 12 amino acids. V was pared by 9 bases and J by 12 bases, with 17 bases of the junction left unmatched. Germline CDR1 and CDR2: VTNTFY and YDVSTARD (reference sequence). The CDR3 nucleotides are TGTGCCACCGTGGGTCGTAGGGAAAGGAAACTCTTT. Protein sequence: CATVGRRERKLF.

This clone was detected a few times. An end of the junction does not agree with germline; a read error may underlie this. The chain recombines TRGV4 with TRGJ1 or TRGJ2. The CDR3 is 12 residues long. Germline V gene data show CDR1 as EGSTGY and CDR2 as YDSYTSSV. The chain's CDR3 is CAAWDGYYKKLF. CDR3 DNA: TGTGCCGCCTGGGATGGGTATTATAAGAAACTCTTT.

The rearrangement uses TRGV4 and TRGJ1 or TRGJ2. TCRdb gives no J gene; it was assigned here by matching the DNA to germline. Germline assignment: CDR1 EGSTGY and CDR2 YDSYTSSV. The CDR3 is made up of 13 amino acids. Trimming removed 0 bases from V and 8 bases from J; junction bases left unmatched: 7. The CDR3 nucleotides are TGTGCCACCTGGGATGGGCCGGGAAATAAGAAACTCTTT. Protein sequence: CATWDGPGNKKLF.

This chain links TRGV2 with TRGJ1 or TRGJ2. No J gene was available from TCRdb, and it was assigned here by a germline match of the DNA. This CDR3 region has 14 residues. V lost 3 bases to trimming and J lost 7 bases; unmatched junction nucleotides: 12. Per the germline V gene, CDR1 is EGSNGY and CDR2 is YDSYNSKV. Written as DNA, the CDR3 is TGTGCCACCTGGGACAAGCCCTTCCGGTATAAGAAACTCTTT. The encoded protein is CATWDKPFRYKKLF.

The V and J genes are TRGV2 and TRGJ1 or TRGJ2. No J gene was available from TCRdb, and it was assigned here by a germline match of the DNA. The germline gives CDR1 EGSNGY, CDR2 YDSYNSKV. Unmatched junction bases numbered 6, after V lost 5 bases and J lost 2 bases. There are 13 residues in the CDR3. The CDR3 DNA sequence: TGTGCCACCTGGGTTCTCCATTATTATAAGAAACTCTTT. Encoded protein: CATWVLHYYKKLF.

This clone was seen only a few times. The chain uses TRGV4 and TRGJ1 or TRGJ2. V shed 4 bases and J 2 bases; nucleotides not matched to a gene: 8. The CDR3 extends over 14 amino acids. Per germline, CDR1 EGSTGY and CDR2 YDSYTSSV. As DNA, the CDR3 is TGTGCCACCTGGGACAATTATTATTATTATAAGAAACTCTTT. This codes for CATWDNYYYYKKLF.

Turning to this clone: Other DNA sequences in this sample translate to the same CDR3. The chain links TRGV4 to TRGJ1 or TRGJ2. No J gene was available from TCRdb, and it was assigned here by a germline match of the DNA. The germline V gene has CDR1 EGSTGY and CDR2 YDSYTSSV. The CDR3 runs 11 residues. Trimming cost V 0 bases and J 11 bases; bases outside gene matches: 4. As DNA, the CDR3 is TGTGCCACCTGGGATGGGCCCGAGAAACTCTTT. This gives the protein CATWDGPEKLF.

This chain uses TRGV9 with TRGJ1 or TRGJ2. TCRdb gives no J gene; it was assigned here by matching the DNA to germline. CDR3 length: 13 residues. Germline V lookup: CDR1 GITISATS, CDR2 ISYDGTV (reference sequence). J lost 3 bases, V lost 4 bases, and 6 bases had no gene match. The CDR3 loop is CALWDLPYYKKLF. The DNA of the CDR3 is TGTGCCTTGTGGGACCTCCCTTATTATAAGAAACTCTTT.

The J gene call is TRGJ1 or TRGJ2, but no V gene call exists. This CDR3 has 13 residues. This chain's CDR3 is CATWDSHKGEKLF. CDR3 sequence (DNA): TGTGCCACCTGGGACAGTCACAAAGGGGAGAAACTCTTT.

The chain links TRGV5 to TRGJ1 or TRGJ2. Matching the DNA to germline supplied the J gene, which TCRdb does not give. Germline assignment: CDR1 VINAFY and CDR2 YDVSNSKD. The CDR3 consists of 12 residues. V gave up 1 base and J gave up 12 bases; unmatched junction bases: 9. The CDR3 DNA is TGTGCCACCTGGGACAGACCCCGGAGGAAACTCTTT. The encoded protein is CATWDRPRRKLF.

This clone turned up a few times. This sequence joins TRGV3 and TRGJ1 or TRGJ2. Germline V gives CDR1 VTNTFY, CDR2 YDVSTARD (reference sequence). V dropped 2 bases and J dropped 3; count of bases not matched to a gene: 7. This CDR3 region has 14 residues. CDR3 sequence (DNA): TGTGCCACCTGGGACACAGTAACTTATTATAAGAAACTCTTT. Translated, it gives CATWDTVTYYKKLF.

The chain joins TRGV9 to TRGJ1 or TRGJ2. CDR3 length equals 14 residues. V trimming: 0 bases; J trimming: 4 bases; junction bases outside the gene matches: 6. CDR1 is GITISATS and CDR2 is ISYDGTV in the germline V gene (reference sequence). CDR3 nucleotide sequence: TGTGCCTTGTGGGAGGTGGGACCCTATTATAAGAAACTCTTT. Protein sequence: CALWEVGPYYKKLF.

This chain links TRGV3 with TRGJ1 or TRGJ2. TCRdb offers no J gene call, so here the DNA was matched to germline to obtain one. CDR1 VTNTFY and CDR2 YDVSTARD come from the germline V gene (reference sequence). The CDR3 contains 12 residues. V lost 5 bases to trimming and J lost 1 base; unmatched junction nucleotides: 2. CDR3 amino acids: CATWVNYYKKLF. The CDR3 region has the DNA TGTGCCACCTGGGTAAATTATTATAAGAAACTCTTT.

The chain has TRGV4 and TRGJ1 or TRGJ2. Assignment of the J gene here rests on matching the DNA to germline, because TCRdb gives none. Per the germline V gene, CDR1 is EGSTGY and CDR2 is YDSYTSSV. CDR3 size: 13 residues. V dropped 3 bases and J dropped 5; count of bases not matched to a gene: 7. The CDR3 is CATWDIGHYKKLF. The DNA of the CDR3 is TGTGCCACCTGGGATATCGGTCATTATAAGAAACTCTTT.